The 24 T cell receptor beta chains listed next were all sequenced from one sample in a study of T cell repertoires in cytomegalovirus infection. TCRdb fed the reads into MiXCR, producing one record per CDR3 protein. The sample records approximately 1,000,000 distinct CDR3 sequences, under 40% being singletons. Antigen specificity for these receptors is unknown. The sample consisted of cultured CD8+ T cells from PBMCs, taken from culture after CMV antigen stimulation. These receptors were obtained from a human donor in good health (CMV status not recorded). Some clones in this sample may be carry-over from other donors' samples.

The J gene is TRBJ2-2, the V gene TRBV27; D possibly corresponds to TRBD1 (5 bases). CDR1 is MNHEY, CDR2 SMNVEV, per germline (reference sequence). V was trimmed by 4 bases and J by 2 bases, leaving 11 bases between them. The CDR3 sequence is 15 residues long. The CDR3 region is CASSSRQYNTGELFF. The CDR3 DNA reads as TGTGCCAGCAGTTCCCGACAGTATAACACCGGGGAGCTGTTTTTT.

This clonotype was counted only a few times. V is TRBV28 and J is TRBJ2-3; D possibly corresponds to TRBD1 (5 bases). V lost 2 bases to trimming and J lost 4 bases, with 10 bases between them. The CDR3 length is 14 residues. Per the germline V gene, CDR1 is MDHEN and CDR2 is SYDVKM. This chain's CDR3 is CASSLEQGSDTQYF. CDR3 in DNA: TGTGCCAGCAGTTTAGAGCAGGGTTCAGATACGCAGTATTTT. Variable domain in full (rest from reference TRBV28 and TRBJ2-3): DVKVTQSSRYLVKRTGEKVFLECVQDMDHENMFWYRQDPGLGLRLIYFSYDVKMKEKGDIPEGYSVSREKKERFSLILESASTNQTSMYLCASSLEQGSDTQYFGPGTRLTVL.

There are many counts of this clonotype. V usage is TRBV4-1 and J usage is TRBJ2-7; D assignment may be TRBD1 or TRBD2 (5 bases each). The CDR3 has 17 residues. Trimming left V 0 bases short and J 3 bases short, with 18 bases between. Germline CDR1 and CDR2: MGHRA and YSYEKL. CDR3 sequence reads: CASSQDVTARGFYEQYF. The CDR3 region has the DNA TGCGCCAGCAGCCAAGATGTAACGGCGAGGGGTTTCTACGAGCAGTACTTC.

This clonotype was counted a few times. V is TRBV7-6 and J is TRBJ2-7; D is ambiguous. This CDR3 comprises 14 residues. Germline CDR1 and CDR2: SGHVS and FNYEAQ. Trimming shortened V by 3 bases and J by 3 bases, and 12 bases separated the two germline ends. The CDR3 nucleotides read TGTGCCAGCAGCTTGACCGAGCTAGGCTACGAGCAGTACTTC. It specifies CASSLTELGYEQYF.

The J gene is TRBJ2-1, the V gene TRBV12-3 or TRBV12-4; tentative D call: TRBD2 (6 bases). V gave up 4 bases and J gave up 2 bases, with 12 bases separating them. The CDR3 loop spans 15 amino acids. This CDR3 is CASSWGSGAYNEQFF. The CDR3 nucleotides are TGTGCCAGCAGTTGGGGGTCGGGGGCCTACAATGAGCAGTTCTTC.

The chain employs TRBV11-2 and TRBJ2-7; TRBD1 matches at 7 bases. Germline CDR1 is SGHAT and CDR2 is FQNNGV. The CDR3 is 17 amino acids. The junction had 11 bases not matched to a gene; V was cut back by 1 base and J by 2 bases. CDR3 bases: TGTGCCAGCAGCTTAGGACAGGGATTCCCCGAGACCTACGAGCAGTACGTC. Its translation: CASSLGQGFPETYEQYV.

The DNA of the CDR3 is TGTGCCAGCAGCCCAGACAGGGAAGATGGCTACACCTTC. This gives the protein CASSPDREDGYTF. The chain employs TRBV12-3 or TRBV12-4 and TRBJ1-2; 7 nucleotides line up with TRBD1. The CDR3 runs 13 residues. J lost 6 bases, V lost 6 bases, and 7 bases had no gene match.

The V gene is TRBV6-8, the J gene TRBJ1-1; D perhaps matches TRBD1 (5 bases). The CDR3 runs to 11 residues. From germline, CDR1 is MNHGY and CDR2 SAAAGT. CDR3 sequence: CATGLGTEAFF. The CDR3 DNA reads TGTGCTACAGGTTTGGGAACTGAAGCTTTCTTT.

CDR3 in amino acids: CASTPSDTPYLNTEAFF. CDR3 DNA: TGTGCCTCTACCCCCAGCGACACCCCTTACTTGAACACTGAAGCTTTCTTT. The chain uses TRBV5-4 and TRBJ1-1, with unresolved D. The CDR3 totals 17 residues. In germline, CDR1 is SGHNT, CDR2 YYREEE (reference sequence). V was clipped by 10 bases and J by 0 bases, with 25 bases between them.

The genes are TRBV24-1 and TRBJ2-3, with no clear D. The CDR3 contains 13 residues. Germline lookup yields CDR1 KGHDR and CDR2 SFDVKD. With 2 bases removed from V and 4 bases from J, the gap between germline ends came to 6 bases. CDR3 bases: TGTGCCACCAGTGATTCGTTCGCAGATACGCAGTATTTT. Its translation: CATSDSFADTQYF.

As to this clonotype: At one end, the junction sequence differs from germline, possibly due to a read error. V is TRBV4-1 and J is TRBJ1-2; tentative D call: TRBD1 (6 bases). The CDR3 consists of 12 residues. In germline, CDR1 is MGHRA, CDR2 YSYEKL. The CDR3 DNA reads as TGCGCCAGCAGCCAAGGGGGGCTACCGGGATCCTTC. Its translation is CASSQGGLPGSF.

This clonotype has only a few counts. This chain links TRBV28 with TRBJ1-4; D is possibly TRBD1 (5 bases). Trimming took off 6 bases at V and 5 bases at J, with 19 bases between the two ends. The CDR3 is 16 residues long. In germline, CDR1 is MDHEN, CDR2 SYDVKM. Here the CDR3 DNA reads TGTGCCAGCAGCCCCCTCTTAAGGGACTTAAATGAAAAACTGTTTTTT. This translates into CASSPLLRDLNEKLFF.

The CDR3 DNA is TGTGCCAGCAGTGACGAGGGGAGGACCCTCCACTTT. It specifies CASSDEGRTLHF. This chain joins TRBV6-4 and TRBJ1-6, with a possible D match to TRBD1 (5 bases). The V end lost 2 bases, the J end lost 14 bases, and 10 bases lay between the germline ends. The CDR3 totals 12 residues. Germline loops: CDR1 MRHNA, CDR2 SNTAGT.

This clonotype came up many times. DNA for the CDR3: TGTGCCAGCAGACCAACTAGCGGGGGGGCATGGGTGCAGTTCTTC. The encoded protein is CASRPTSGGAWVQFF. V is TRBV7-2 and J is TRBJ2-1; TRBD2 aligns across 13 bases. The J segment lost 12 bases and the V segment lost 6 bases, leaving 11 bases of the junction unmatched. CDR1 and CDR2 from the germline V gene are SGHTA and FQGNSA. The CDR3 contains 15 residues.

This clonotype was recorded at least ten times. The chain recombines TRBV7-9 with TRBJ2-1; D remains ambiguous. CDR1 and CDR2 (germline): SEHNR, FQNEAQ (reference sequence). V was shortened by 2 bases and J by 8 bases, with 13 bases between the two germline ends. This CDR3 comprises 14 residues. The CDR3: CASSLSGLVDEQFF. The DNA for the CDR3 is TGTGCCAGCAGCTTATCCGGGCTGGTGGATGAGCAGTTCTTC.

This chain connects TRBV20-1 to TRBJ1-2; TRBD1 might be the D (5 bases). V gave up 2 bases and J gave up 2 bases, with 12 bases separating them. Germline CDR1 DFQATT, CDR2 SNEGSKA (reference sequence). The CDR3 totals 14 residues. CDR3 sequence (DNA): TGCAGTGCTAGATCCCGAACAGGAAACTATGGCTACACCTTC. This encodes CSARSRTGNYGYTF.

This clonotype has a handful of counts. The chain links TRBV7-9 to TRBJ2-1, with 7 bases identical to TRBD2. The J segment lost 5 bases and the V segment lost 3 bases, leaving 10 bases of the junction unmatched. This CDR3 has 16 amino acids. Germline V gene lookup returns CDR1 SEHNR and CDR2 FQNEAQ (reference sequence). CDR3 nucleotide sequence: TGTGCCAGCAGCTTCCGGGGGGAGGATTGGCACAATGAGCAGTTCTTC. It specifies CASSFRGEDWHNEQFF.

In regard to this clonotype: A far larger clone is only one base removed, so a read error is likely. The CDR3 spells CVSSLGRGETQYF. CDR3 DNA: TGTGTCAGCAGCTTAGGCAGGGGAGAGACCCAGTACTTC. V usage is TRBV7-9 and J usage is TRBJ2-5; weak D call: TRBD1 (6 bases). The CDR3 has 13 residues. Germline V lookup: CDR1 SEHNR, CDR2 FQNEAQ (reference sequence).

The CDR3 region is CASADGQGAYEQYV. Written as DNA, the CDR3 is TGTGCCAGCGCCGATGGACAGGGGGCCTACGAGCAGTACGTC. The rearrangement links TRBV6-2 or TRBV6-3 to TRBJ2-7, with 10 bases aligning to TRBD1. CDR1 is MNHEY and CDR2 is SVGEGT in the germline V gene. CDR3 length equals 14 residues. V lost 8 bases to trimming and J lost 2 bases; unmatched junction nucleotides: 6.

This clonotype was recorded a few times. The V gene is TRBV23-1, the J gene TRBJ1-5; D unresolved. TRBV23-1 is annotated as an ORF whose role is uncertain. The CDR3 runs to 20 residues. Trimming took off 2 bases at V and 0 bases at J, with 23 bases between the two ends. The CDR3 coding sequence is TGCGCCAGCAGTCAACTCTACGGCCAGCCATACCATTATAGCAATCAGCCCCAGCATTTT. Its protein is CASSQLYGQPYHYSNQPQHF.

This clonotype was seen only once. One end of the junction does not line up with germline, which may come from a read error. The chain uses TRBV7-2 and TRBJ2-1; D might be TRBD1 (5 bases). CDR1 is SGHTA and CDR2 is FQGNSA in the germline V gene. The CDR3 consists of 13 residues. This CDR3 is CACRLSKGNEQFF. The CDR3 DNA reads TGTGCCTGCAGGTTATCCAAGGGGAATGAGCAGTTCTTC.

This clonotype was seen more than once but under ten times. The chain combines TRBV7-2 with TRBJ2-2; TRBD2 is a possible D gene (5 bases). CDR1 is SGHTA and CDR2 is FQGNSA in the germline V gene. This CDR3 is built from 15 residues. The V gene lost 1 base and the J gene lost 8 bases, with 14 bases spanning the gap. CDR3 nucleotides: TGTGCCAGCAGCTTAGTGGTGGGAGCCATGGGGGAGCTGTTTTTT. This translates into CASSLVVGAMGELFF.

The V and J genes are TRBV7-9 and TRBJ2-7; 11 bases match TRBD2. The CDR3 totals 15 residues. Germline CDR1 and CDR2: SEHNR and FQNEAQ (reference sequence). Trimming removed 5 bases from V and 6 bases from J; junction bases left unmatched: 9. The CDR3 DNA reads as TGTGCCAGCAGCCCCGTAACTAGCGGGGGTGTCGAGCAGTACTTC. Translated, it gives CASSPVTSGGVEQYF.

The chain is built from TRBV20-1 and TRBJ1-2; perhaps TRBD1 as D (5 bases). Trimming took 2 bases from V and 3 from J, leaving 13 bases between them. CDR3 size: 14 residues. In germline, CDR1 is DFQATT, CDR2 SNEGSKA (reference sequence). The CDR3 reads CSARRVWDDYGYTF. In DNA, the CDR3 is TGCAGTGCTAGAAGGGTGTGGGACGACTATGGCTACACCTTC.